This T cell receptor (beta chain) originates from a study of PD-1 blockade in classical Hodgkin lymphoma. Background on the study: Nivolumab 3 mg/kg was given intravenously every 2 weeks. Study-wide points: Relapsed/refractory patients reportedly had the lowest baseline TCR diversity, below newly diagnosed patients, who were below healthy donors.

Relapse after autologous stem cell transplantation occurred in every patient, and brentuximab vedotin exposure varied. This CDR3 spans 15 amino acids. Germline V gives CDR1 MDHEN, CDR2 SYDVKM. V shed 2 bases, J shed 5 bases, and the junction held 5 bases outside the gene matches. Clones were read by immunoSEQ multiplex PCR, and TCRdb kept only the in-frame ones, dropping some. The table lists tens of thousands of clones, approximately 94% of them singletons. A few counts support this clone. Its specificity is not known. Material: peripheral blood mononuclear cells (PBMCs), obtained at baseline. The chain joins TRBV28 to TRBJ1-4; TRBD1 agrees at 7 bases. The TCR comes from a human donor with classical Hodgkin lymphoma. CDR3: CASSLGDRVNEKLFF. In nucleotides, the CDR3 is TGTGCCAGCAGTTTAGGAGACAGGGTCAATGAAAAACTGTTTTTT.